This is a list of T cell receptor beta chains from one sample in a study of long-term antiretroviral therapy in people with HIV. TCRdb's table, derived via immunoSEQ multiplex PCR, lists solely in-frame clones and lacks some. The table lists fewer than 40,000 clones, around 85% of them singletons. Sequenced here: unsorted PBMCs, sampled 1.2 years after starting antiretroviral therapy. The receptor source for this set is a woman aged 45-60 years with HIV. CDR3s include the opening cysteine and the closing phenylalanine or tryptophan. The order of the fields is V gene, D gene, J gene, clone size, CDR3 DNA, CDR3 protein. A D gene is named only where the DNA matches it firmly. A row's size may be missing; if present it is once, few, many or a size class.

V gene: TRBV29-1
D gene: TRBD1
J gene: TRBJ2-7
clone size: NA
CDR3 DNA: TGCAGCGTCCGCGACAGGGGATTCTACGAGCAGTACTTC
CDR3 protein: CSVRDRGFYEQYF

V gene: TRBV30
D gene: NA
J gene: TRBJ1-6
clone size: NA
CDR3 DNA: TGTGCCTGGAGTGCCGTACAGGGAAATTCACCCCTCCACTTT
CDR3 protein: CAWSAVQGNSPLHF

V gene: TRBV10-3
D gene: TRBD1
J gene: TRBJ1-2
clone size: NA
CDR3 DNA: TGTGCCATCGCCCGGACAGGCTCTGAGGGCTATGGCTACACCTTC
CDR3 protein: CAIARTGSEGYGYTF

V gene: TRBV6-5
D gene: NA
J gene: TRBJ2-7
clone size: once
CDR3 DNA: TGTGCCAGCAGTTCCCAGGGGCGTTACACCTACGAGCAGTACTTC
CDR3 protein: CASSSQGRYTYEQYF

V gene: TRBV7-3
D gene: NA
J gene: TRBJ2-5
clone size: NA
CDR3 DNA: TGTGCCAGCAGCTTAGCGGGGACGCCGCAAGAGACCCAGTACTTC
CDR3 protein: CASSLAGTPQETQYF

V gene: TRBV5-1
D gene: TRBD2
J gene: TRBJ2-3
clone size: NA
CDR3 DNA: TGCGCCAGCAGCTTTGGGGACTATACAGATACGCAGTATTTT
CDR3 protein: CASSFGDYTDTQYF

V gene: TRBV5-1
D gene: NA
J gene: TRBJ1-6
clone size: NA
CDR3 DNA: TGCGCCAGCAGCCTGGCGCAGGGGAGGTCGAGTTCACCCCTCCACTTT
CDR3 protein: CASSLAQGRSSSPLHF

V gene: TRBV30
D gene: NA
J gene: TRBJ2-7
clone size: NA
CDR3 DNA: TGTGCCTGGAGTGTACGGGGCGAGCAGTACTTC
CDR3 protein: CAWSVRGEQYF

V gene: TRBV6-4
D gene: NA
J gene: TRBJ2-7
clone size: NA
CDR3 DNA: TGTGCCAGCACCCCCACTGAGCCTTTCGAGCAGTACTTC
CDR3 protein: CASTPTEPFEQYF

V gene: TRBV2
D gene: NA
J gene: TRBJ2-5
clone size: NA
CDR3 DNA: TGTGCCAGCGACCGGGGGAAAGAGACCCAGTACTTC
CDR3 protein: CASDRGKETQYF

V gene: TRBV12-5
D gene: NA
J gene: TRBJ1-2
clone size: NA
CDR3 DNA: TGTGCTAGTGCCCCGGAGCTTCGGTATGGCTACACCTTC
CDR3 protein: CASAPELRYGYTF

V gene: TRBV7-2
D gene: NA
J gene: TRBJ2-7
clone size: once
CDR3 DNA: TGTGCCAGCAGCCGGGACGTAACCTACGAGCAGTACTTC
CDR3 protein: CASSRDVTYEQYF

V gene: TRBV7-9
D gene: NA
J gene: TRBJ2-2
clone size: NA
CDR3 DNA: TGTGCCAGCAGCCCACGGGACACCGGGGAGCTGTTTTTT
CDR3 protein: CASSPRDTGELFF

V gene: TRBV10-3
D gene: NA
J gene: TRBJ2-5
clone size: NA
CDR3 DNA: TGTGCCATCAGAATGGGCACGGAGCAAGAGACCCAGTACTTC
CDR3 protein: CAIRMGTEQETQYF

V gene: TRBV7-9
D gene: NA
J gene: TRBJ2-3
clone size: NA
CDR3 DNA: TGTGCCAGCAGCTTAGGTCCTAGCCCCACAGATACGCAGTATTTT
CDR3 protein: CASSLGPSPTDTQYF

V gene: TRBV9
D gene: NA
J gene: TRBJ1-3
clone size: NA
CDR3 DNA: TGTGCCTCGGAGGGGAGTACTGGAAACACCATATATTTT
CDR3 protein: CASEGSTGNTIYF

V gene: TRBV30
D gene: NA
J gene: TRBJ1-6
clone size: NA
CDR3 DNA: TGTGCCTGGAGCGAAGAGGACAGCTCCTATAATTCACCCCTCCACTTT
CDR3 protein: CAWSEEDSSYNSPLHF

V gene: TRBV9
D gene: NA
J gene: TRBJ2-7
clone size: few
CDR3 DNA: TGTGCCAGCAGCGGGAGTAGTGGACAGCTGGGGGTTTACGAGCAGTACTTC
CDR3 protein: CASSGSSGQLGVYEQYF

V gene: TRBV7-3
D gene: TRBD1
J gene: TRBJ1-1
clone size: NA
CDR3 DNA: TGTGCCAGCAGCGGACAGGACCGACCCATGAACACTGAAGCTTTCTTT
CDR3 protein: CASSGQDRPMNTEAFF

V gene: TRBV4-3
D gene: NA
J gene: TRBJ2-1
clone size: once
CDR3 DNA: TGCGCCAGCAGCCAAGAATGGAACTTGGCCTTTAATGAGCAGTTCTTC
CDR3 protein: CASSQEWNLAFNEQFF

V gene: TRBV6-6
D gene: NA
J gene: TRBJ1-5
clone size: NA
CDR3 DNA: TGTGCCAGCAGTTCCTCGATGAATCAGCCCCAGCATTTT
CDR3 protein: CASSSSMNQPQHF

V gene: TRBV2
D gene: TRBD1
J gene: TRBJ1-1
clone size: NA
CDR3 DNA: TGTGCCAGCAGTGCCCGGGACAGAAAGAACACTGAAGCTTTCTTT
CDR3 protein: CASSARDRKNTEAFF

V gene: TRBV28
D gene: NA
J gene: TRBJ1-1
clone size: few
CDR3 DNA: TGTGCCAGCCATTCCATGGGGGCAGCTTTCTTT
CDR3 protein: CASHSMGAAFF

V gene: TRBV6-4
D gene: NA
J gene: TRBJ2-3
clone size: NA
CDR3 DNA: TGTGCCAGCAGTGTGGACTCGTCCACAGATACGCAGTATTTT
CDR3 protein: CASSVDSSTDTQYF

V gene: TRBV19
D gene: NA
J gene: TRBJ2-3
clone size: NA
CDR3 DNA: TGTGCCAGTAGCCAACTTGGTCCGGCAGGGGCAGATACGCAGTATTTT
CDR3 protein: CASSQLGPAGADTQYF

V gene: TRBV10-3
D gene: TRBD1
J gene: TRBJ2-6
clone size: NA
CDR3 DNA: TGTGCCATCAGTGAGGGGGACAGGGGGATCCCTGGGGCCAACGTCCTGACTTTC
CDR3 protein: CAISEGDRGIPGANVLTF

V gene: TRBV7-9
D gene: TRBD2
J gene: TRBJ2-3
clone size: NA
CDR3 DNA: TGTGCCAGCAGCTCTAGCGGGGGCACAGATACGCAGTATTTT
CDR3 protein: CASSSSGGTDTQYF

V gene: TRBV5-1
D gene: NA
J gene: TRBJ1-1
clone size: NA
CDR3 DNA: TGCGCCAGCAGCCCGCTCCAGGGCGGGCACACTGAAGCTTTCTTT
CDR3 protein: CASSPLQGGHTEAFF

V gene: TRBV6-1
D gene: NA
J gene: TRBJ1-4
clone size: NA
CDR3 DNA: TGTGCCAGCCGTGCTCGGACGACTAATGAAAAACTGTTTTTT
CDR3 protein: CASRARTTNEKLFF

V gene: TRBV5-1
D gene: NA
J gene: TRBJ2-7
clone size: few
CDR3 DNA: TGCGCCAGCAGCTTGAGGGAAGGGTACGAGCAGTACTTC
CDR3 protein: CASSLREGYEQYF